The 10 T cell receptor beta chains listed next were all sequenced from one sample in a study of cytomegalovirus exposure and HLA in healthy donors. This PCR relied on a set of 60 Vbeta primers and 13 Jbeta primers. Clones were read by immunoSEQ multiplex PCR, and TCRdb kept only the in-frame ones, dropping some. In the table there are about 140,000 clones, over 70% of which are singletons. Sequencing input: PBMCs. All receptors derive from a man younger than 40 in good health and CMV-seronegative.

This chain links TRBV7-2 with TRBJ2-1, with a tentative D call TRBD2 (5 bases). Trimming pared 4 bases from V and 7 bases from J, leaving 11 bases between. CDR1 is SGHTA, CDR2 FQGNSA, per germline. The CDR3 consists of 13 residues. CDR3 DNA: TGTGCCAGCAGCTCCACTAGTTTAAATGAGCAGTTCTTC. As protein: CASSSTSLNEQFF.

The gene calls are TRBV10-3 and TRBJ2-6; 7 bases line up with TRBD2. The trim removed 9 bases at V and 0 bases at J, leaving 8 bases unmatched. Germline CDR1 and CDR2: ENHRY and SYGVKD. This CDR3 is 16 amino acids long. CDR3 residues: CAIAGTQGSGANVLTF. In nucleotides, the CDR3 is TGTGCCATAGCGGGGACCCAAGGCTCTGGGGCCAACGTCCTGACTTTC.

V gene TRBV5-1 combines with J gene TRBJ2-3; D call uncertain. This CDR3 has 14 residues. From germline, CDR1 is SGHRS and CDR2 YFSETQ. Between the trimmed V and J ends, which lost 0 bases and 2 bases, there was a span of 7 bases. DNA for the CDR3: TGCGCCAGCAGCTTGGGGCCATCCACAGATACGCAGTATTTT. Translating gives CASSLGPSTDTQYF.

This chain uses TRBV5-3 with TRBJ2-1, with 11 bases that match TRBD2. TRBV5-3 is an open reading frame whose function is uncertain. The CDR3 has 17 residues. Trimming removed 0 bases from V and 5 bases from J; junction bases left unmatched: 7. The DNA of the CDR3 is TGTGCCAGAAGCTTGGAGGTAGCGGGAGGGCCAGACAATGAGCAGTTCTTC. Its translation is CARSLEVAGGPDNEQFF.

V is TRBV9 and J is TRBJ1-4; D perhaps matches TRBD1 (6 bases). CDR3 size: 15 residues. The V gene's germline CDR1 is SGDLS and CDR2 YYNGEE. V lost 3 bases to trimming and J lost 6 bases, with 15 bases between them. This chain's CDR3 is CASSAGQLPDEKLFF. Here the CDR3 DNA reads TGTGCCAGCAGCGCCGGACAGCTCCCGGATGAAAAACTGTTTTTT.

This clone was seen a single time. V and J are TRBV2 and TRBJ2-7, with 8 bases aligning to TRBD1. CDR1 and CDR2 from the germline V gene are SNHLY and FYNNEI. J was trimmed by 7 bases and V by 9 bases; bases with no gene match: 17. CDR3 length: 15 amino acids. The CDR3 reads CARTGAWAKVEEQYF. Written as DNA, the CDR3 is TGTGCCAGGACAGGGGCCTGGGCGAAAGTGGAGGAGCAGTACTTC.

The V call is TRBV6-4, the J call TRBJ2-5; 7 bases line up with TRBD1. The CDR3 contains 13 residues. Trimming removed 3 bases from V and 5 bases from J; junction bases left unmatched: 3. The germline CDR1 and CDR2 sequences are MRHNA and SNTAGT. CDR3 loop: CASSESGGETQYF. The CDR3 DNA follows: TGTGCCAGCAGTGAGTCAGGGGGTGAGACCCAGTACTTC.

As DNA, the CDR3 is TGCGCCAGCAGCCAACAAGAGGGACAGGGGGACGAGCAGTACTTC. Protein product: CASSQQEGQGDEQYF. The chain has TRBV4-1 and TRBJ2-7; 11 bases map to TRBD1. There are 15 residues in the CDR3. Germline assignment: CDR1 MGHRA and CDR2 YSYEKL. V was clipped by 2 bases and J by 5 bases; unmatched bases: 5.

The chain combines TRBV6-5 with TRBJ2-1; 14 bases are a match to TRBD2. CDR3 length: 15 amino acids. Trimming removed 5 bases from V and 10 bases from J; junction bases left unmatched: 7. Germline CDR1 reads MNHEY; CDR2 reads SVGAGI. This CDR3 reads CASSPTSGRALEQFF. The DNA for the CDR3 is TGTGCCAGCAGTCCGACTAGCGGGAGGGCCCTCGAGCAGTTCTTC.

A single count supports this clone. This CDR3 is CASSTQGGMNTEAFF. The DNA of the CDR3 is TGTGCCAGCAGTACACAGGGGGGGATGAACACTGAAGCTTTCTTT. The chain has TRBV7-9 and TRBJ1-1; 8 bases align to TRBD1. CDR1 is SEHNR and CDR2 is FQNEAQ in the germline V gene (reference sequence). This CDR3 region has 15 residues. Trimming cost V 6 bases and J 0 bases; bases outside gene matches: 6.